The 32 T cell receptor beta chains presented below share a single source sample, sequenced in a study of shared T cell receptors in the human thymus. Profiling relied on immunoSEQ multiplex PCR, and the TCRdb table lists in-frame clones only, not all of them. The table records 650,000 to 950,000 clones, around 85% of them present only once. In addition, the sample was reused for a study of human thymus T cells.

The sequencing input was thymocytes. Receptor source: a girl under three years old with a congenital heart defect.

The J gene is TRBJ2-3, the V gene TRBV9; 8 nucleotides align to TRBD1. Looked up from germline, CDR1 is SGDLS and CDR2 is YYNGEE. The CDR3 loop spans 17 amino acids. V lost 4 bases to trimming and J lost 2 bases; unmatched junction nucleotides: 12. In nucleotides, the CDR3 is TGTGCCAGCAGCACCCGGACAGGGCACTCTTTCACAGATACGCAGTATTTT. Protein product: CASSTRTGHSFTDTQYF.

This chain joins TRBV28 and TRBJ1-4, with 7 bases fitting TRBD1. This CDR3 has 14 residues. After removal of 6 bases from V and 6 bases from J, the junction contained 7 bases not matched to a gene. Looked up from germline, CDR1 is MDHEN and CDR2 is SYDVKM. The DNA of the CDR3 is TGTGCCAGCAGCCTAGGACAGGAACATGAAAAACTGTTTTTT. Translated, it gives CASSLGQEHEKLFF.

The J gene is TRBJ1-5, the V gene TRBV2, with D possibly being TRBD1 (5 bases). Germline V gene data show CDR1 as SNHLY and CDR2 as FYNNEI. This CDR3 has 15 residues. Trimming took 6 bases from V and 4 from J, leaving 16 bases between them. In DNA form, the CDR3 reads TGTGCCAGCAGATTCCAGGGCCTCTTAAATCAGCCCCAGCATTTT. Translation: CASRFQGLLNQPQHF. The variable domain in full, with the rest retrieved from reference TRBV2 and TRBJ1-5, is EPEVTQTPSHQVTQMGQEVILRCVPISNHLYFYWYRQILGQKVEFLVSFYNNEISEKSEIFDDQFSVERPDGSNFTLKIRSTKLEDSAMYFCASRFQGLLNQPQHFGDGTRLSIL.

The V and J genes are TRBV15 and TRBJ1-5, with D possibly matching TRBD1 (6 bases). CDR3 length equals 16 residues. The V gene lost 1 base and the J gene lost 5 bases, with 15 bases spanning the gap. Germline loops: CDR1 LNHNV, CDR2 YYDKDF (reference sequence). DNA of the CDR3: TGTGCCACCAGCAGAGTGTTATCGGACAGACATCAGCCCCAGCATTTT. Its protein is CATSRVLSDRHQPQHF.

This chain links TRBV7-2 with TRBJ1-5; tentative D call: TRBD1 (6 bases). Germline CDR1 is SGHTA and CDR2 is FQGNSA. Deletions cut 1 base from V and 0 bases from J, with 10 bases between. This CDR3 is built from 16 residues. The CDR3 loop is CASSLVGGDSNQPQHF. In nucleotides, the CDR3 is TGTGCCAGCAGCTTAGTAGGGGGGGATAGCAATCAGCCCCAGCATTTT.

Concerning this clone itself: The sample holds other DNA sequences that translate to the same CDR3. The rearrangement links TRBV20-1 to TRBJ1-1; a weak D match, TRBD1 (5 bases). Germline assignment: CDR1 DFQATT and CDR2 SNEGSKA (reference sequence). The CDR3 spans 11 residues. V lost 3 bases and J 7 bases, leaving 9 bases between the germline ends. For the CDR3, the DNA is TGCAGTGCTAGTTCCCAGGGTGAAGCTTTCTTT. It encodes CSASSQGEAFF.

The chain combines TRBV7-9 with TRBJ2-5; tentative D call: TRBD2 (6 bases). The CDR3 is made up of 11 amino acids. Germline V gene lookup returns CDR1 SEHNR and CDR2 FQNEAQ (reference sequence). V lost 7 bases and J lost 14, with 17 bases in between. The chain's CDR3 is CASTPGTPAYF. The CDR3 DNA is TGTGCCAGCACGCCCGGGACTCCCGCCTACTTC.

This chain links TRBV5-4 with TRBJ1-2, with D possibly being TRBD1 (5 bases). The germline V and J ends were trimmed by 1 base and 2 bases, with 18 bases remaining between them. Per germline, CDR1 SGHNT and CDR2 YYREEE (reference sequence). The CDR3 extends over 17 amino acids. This chain's CDR3 is CASSLYRGWIWNYGYTF. The CDR3 DNA reads TGTGCCAGCAGCTTGTATCGGGGGTGGATTTGGAACTATGGCTACACCTTC.

This chain uses TRBV28 with TRBJ1-4; D might be TRBD1 (6 bases). Trimming removed 3 bases from V and 7 bases from J, with 15 bases in between. Germline assignment: CDR1 MDHEN and CDR2 SYDVKM. The CDR3 has 15 amino acids. DNA for the CDR3: TGTGCCAGCAGTTTGGCGGGCGGGGGGCGTGAAAAACTGTTTTTT. This codes for CASSLAGGGREKLFF.

This chain connects TRBV27 to TRBJ1-6, with D possibly matching TRBD1 (6 bases). CDR1 is MNHEY and CDR2 is SMNVEV in the germline V gene (reference sequence). The CDR3 has 14 residues. Trimming left V 4 bases short and J 9 bases short, with 13 bases between. The CDR3: CASSSRQAVSPLHF. The DNA of the CDR3 is TGTGCCAGCAGTTCCCGACAGGCCGTTTCACCCCTCCACTTT.

Only a few counts were recorded for this clone. V is TRBV5-1 and J is TRBJ2-3; 8 positions agree with TRBD1. This CDR3 region has 15 residues. Germline-derived CDR1 and CDR2 are SGHRS and YFSETQ. Trimming removed 3 bases from V and 4 bases from J; junction bases left unmatched: 7. The CDR3 protein is CASSSGQGPPDTQYF. The CDR3 nucleotides read TGCGCCAGCAGCTCCGGACAGGGCCCCCCAGATACGCAGTATTTT.

This clone was counted a single time. The V gene is TRBV19, the J gene TRBJ1-1, with D perhaps matching TRBD1 (6 bases). The CDR3 spans 13 residues. V lost 6 bases and J lost 11, with 19 bases in between. CDR1 and CDR2 (germline): LNHDA, SQIVND (reference sequence). The CDR3 region is CASSHPDGQWAFF. CDR3 DNA sequence: TGTGCCAGTAGCCATCCCGACGGACAGTGGGCTTTCTTT.

V and J are TRBV5-1 and TRBJ1-2; 12 positions match TRBD1. The CDR3 loop spans 15 amino acids. Germline-derived CDR1 and CDR2 are SGHRS and YFSETQ. Trimming cost V 3 bases and J 3 bases; bases outside gene matches: 3. The CDR3 sequence: CASSWGQGADYGYTF. The CDR3 nucleotides are TGCGCCAGCAGCTGGGGACAGGGGGCAGACTATGGCTACACCTTC.

The V call is TRBV5-1, the J call TRBJ1-2; 9 bases line up with TRBD1. Losses at the gene ends were 4 bases for V and 4 bases for J; bases not matched to a gene: 20. Germline CDR1 SGHRS, CDR2 YFSETQ. The CDR3 covers 19 residues. In DNA form, the CDR3 reads TGCGCCAGCAGCGTCCGGGACAGGGTTATGTTGGGTCCTCCCTATGGCTACACCTTC. Translating it yields CASSVRDRVMLGPPYGYTF.

The chain has TRBV30 and TRBJ1-1; tentatively, D is TRBD1 (6 bases). The germline V and J ends were trimmed by 4 bases and 6 bases, with 18 bases remaining between them. Germline CDR1 reads GTSNPN; CDR2 reads SVGIG (reference sequence). This CDR3 comprises 14 residues. The CDR3 region is CAWTQATGKAEAFF. The DNA for the CDR3 is TGTGCCTGGACCCAGGCCACAGGGAAGGCTGAAGCTTTCTTT.

V and J are TRBV15 and TRBJ1-4; possibly TRBD1 for D (5 bases). The germline V gene has CDR1 LNHNV and CDR2 YYDKDF (reference sequence). This CDR3 is built from 14 residues. V shed 5 bases and J shed 2 bases, with 9 bases lying between them. DNA for the CDR3: TGTGCCACCAGCCTGACAGAGACTAATGAAAAACTGTTTTTT. Translated: CATSLTETNEKLFF.

The CDR3 here is CASSFGGAGTASYEQYF. Here the CDR3 DNA reads TGCGCCAGCAGCTTCGGAGGGGCGGGGACCGCCTCCTACGAGCAGTACTTC. J is TRBJ2-7 and V is TRBV5-1; possible D gene TRBD2, 6 bases. This CDR3 is 17 amino acids long. Germline lookup yields CDR1 SGHRS and CDR2 YFSETQ. Trimming shortened V by 2 bases and J by 0 bases, and 18 bases separated the two germline ends. Together with reference TRBV5-1 and TRBJ2-7, the CDR3 gives the full variable domain: KAGVTQTPRYLIKTRGQQVTLSCSPISGHRSVSWYQQTPGQGLQFLFEYFSETQRNKGNFPGRFSGRQFSNSRSEMNVSTLELGDSALYLCASSFGGAGTASYEQYFGPGTRLTVT.

The chain is built from TRBV28 and TRBJ2-5, with D perhaps TRBD2 (6 bases). Germline V CDR1 and CDR2: MDHEN, SYDVKM. The CDR3 is made up of 15 amino acids. V lost 5 bases and J 4 bases, leaving 17 bases between the germline ends. CDR3 DNA sequence: TGTGCCAGCAGTCCCCTTTGGGGGGAGCCAGAGACCCAGTACTTC. Residues: CASSPLWGEPETQYF.

The V gene is TRBV2, the J gene TRBJ2-7, with TRBD1 identical over 10 bases. J was trimmed by 3 bases and V by 6 bases; bases with no gene match: 8. CDR1 SNHLY and CDR2 FYNNEI come from the germline V gene. The CDR3 covers 15 residues. In DNA form, the CDR3 reads TGTGCCAGCAGGATGGGACAGGGGACCGTCTACGAGCAGTACTTC. It encodes CASRMGQGTVYEQYF.

This sequence joins TRBV10-3 and TRBJ1-3, with 10 bases fitting TRBD1. Germline V CDR1 and CDR2: ENHRY, SYGVKD. The CDR3 has 16 residues. The V and J ends lost 4 bases and 0 bases, in that order; junction bases with no gene match: 3. The DNA of the CDR3 is TGTGCCATCAGTGGGGACAGGGGAGCCTCTGGAAACACCATATATTTT. Translated, it gives CAISGDRGASGNTIYF.

The V call is TRBV5-5, the J call TRBJ1-5; TRBD1 agrees at 7 bases. This CDR3 comprises 18 residues. Germline V gene data show CDR1 as SGHKS and CDR2 as YYEKEE (reference sequence). V shed 3 bases, J shed 0 bases, and the junction held 12 bases outside the gene matches. CDR3 bases: TGTGCCAGCAGCTCCGGGACAGAAGGCTCCTTTAGCAATCAGCCCCAGCATTTT. Translated, it gives CASSSGTEGSFSNQPQHF.

The rearrangement links TRBV6-1 to TRBJ2-7; the match to TRBD1 covers 7 bases. CDR1 MNHNS and CDR2 SASEGT come from the germline V gene. V lost 9 bases to trimming and J lost 6 bases; unmatched junction nucleotides: 8. This CDR3 has 12 amino acids. The CDR3 loop reads CASRQGSIEQYF. CDR3 coding DNA: TGTGCCAGTAGACAGGGATCGATCGAGCAGTACTTC.

The chain links TRBV12-5 to TRBJ1-5, with D unclear. The germline V gene has CDR1 LGHNT and CDR2 FRNRAP. With 2 bases removed from V and 2 bases from J, the gap between germline ends came to 22 bases. CDR3 length: 19 residues. CDR3 amino acids: CASGLHRPGGLFGNQPQHF. Here the CDR3 DNA reads TGTGCTAGTGGTTTGCATCGCCCGGGAGGGCTCTTCGGCAATCAGCCCCAGCATTTT.

The table lists this clone with a count of one. The J gene is TRBJ1-2, the V gene TRBV4-1, with TRBD1 as a possible D gene (5 bases). The CDR3 is made up of 14 amino acids. The ends were cut back, 4 bases at V and 4 bases at J, with 13 bases in the middle. Germline loops: CDR1 MGHRA, CDR2 YSYEKL. The CDR3 region is CASSRRVSSYGYTF. CDR3 bases: TGCGCCAGCAGCCGCAGGGTATCGAGCTATGGCTACACCTTC.

This rearrangement joins TRBV7-6 to TRBJ2-1; 10 bases are shared with TRBD2. The V gene's germline CDR1 is SGHVS and CDR2 FNYEAQ. CDR3 length: 15 residues. Unmatched junction bases numbered 5, after V lost 5 bases and J lost 4 bases. CDR3: CASSLLAGLYNEQFF. CDR3 DNA sequence: TGTGCCAGCAGCCTACTAGCGGGGTTGTACAATGAGCAGTTCTTC.

The J gene is TRBJ1-5, the V gene TRBV4-1, with a weak D call TRBD1 (5 bases). The CDR3 sequence is 17 residues long. CDR1 MGHRA and CDR2 YSYEKL come from the germline V gene. V was cut by 4 bases and J by 6 bases, with 22 bases left in between. The CDR3, as DNA: TGCGCCAGCAGCCCCCGTGGGGGGAGGTCATTCGGTCAGCCCCAGCATTTT. Translating gives CASSPRGGRSFGQPQHF.

V is TRBV10-3 and J is TRBJ1-4; 9 bases agree with TRBD1. CDR3 length: 14 amino acids. Germline lookup yields CDR1 ENHRY and CDR2 SYGVKD. V trimming: 6 bases; J trimming: 7 bases; junction bases outside the gene matches: 6. The CDR3 is CAISIGQGSEKLFF. CDR3 nucleotide sequence: TGTGCCATCAGCATTGGACAGGGGAGTGAAAAACTGTTTTTT.

This chain uses TRBV4-3 with TRBJ1-2, with D tentatively TRBD1 (6 bases). CDR1 and CDR2 from the germline V gene are LGHNA and YSLEER. CDR3 length: 16 amino acids. V was clipped by 4 bases and J by 4 bases, with 19 bases between them. In nucleotides, the CDR3 is TGCGCCAGCAGCCCCTCACATAGCAGGGGCCGCTATGGCTACACCTTC. It is translated as CASSPSHSRGRYGYTF.

The chain recombines TRBV12-2 with TRBJ2-7; the D call of TRBD2 is as the table states it, not checked on the DNA. TRBV12-2 is a documented pseudogene. The CDR3 totals 19 residues. This chain's CDR3 is CASRLESSGGPKSSYEQYF. Written as DNA, the CDR3 is TGTGCAAGTCGCTTAGAATCTAGCGGGGGGCCTAAAAGCTCCTACGAGCAGTACTTC.

V usage is TRBV28 and J usage is TRBJ1-5, with TRBD1 identical over 9 bases. The V gene's germline CDR1 is MDHEN and CDR2 SYDVKM. The CDR3 sequence is 15 residues long. After removal of 3 bases from V and 5 bases from J, the junction contained 5 bases not matched to a gene. This CDR3 is CASSLGQGGDQPQHF. The CDR3 region has the DNA TGTGCCAGCAGTTTGGGACAGGGCGGGGATCAGCCCCAGCATTTT.

The chain links TRBV7-9 to TRBJ1-2; D is perhaps TRBD1 (6 bases). CDR3 size: 14 residues. The V gene lost 2 bases and the J gene lost 7 bases, with 14 bases spanning the gap. Germline-derived CDR1 and CDR2 are SEHNR and FQNEAQ (reference sequence). CDR3 residues: CASSLPGEPAGYTF. The CDR3 DNA is TGTGCCAGCAGCTTACCAGGGGAGCCTGCTGGCTACACCTTC.

This chain links TRBV7-2 with TRBJ2-3; TRBD2 might be the D (6 bases). Germline V lookup: CDR1 SGHTA, CDR2 FQGNSA. The CDR3 runs 18 residues. V was cut by 2 bases and J by 4 bases, with 22 bases left in between. The CDR3, as DNA: TGTGCCAGCAGCTTACCCCCGGTCCAGCGGGCATACCCAGATACGCAGTATTTT. Translated, it gives CASSLPPVQRAYPDTQYF. The full variable domain, its missing parts supplied by reference TRBV7-2 and TRBJ2-3, is GAGVSQSPSNKVTEKGKDVELRCDPISGHTALYWYRQSLGQGLEFLIYFQGNSAPDKSGLPSDRFSAERTGGSVSTLTIQRTQQEDSAVYLCASSLPPVQRAYPDTQYFGPGTRLTVL.